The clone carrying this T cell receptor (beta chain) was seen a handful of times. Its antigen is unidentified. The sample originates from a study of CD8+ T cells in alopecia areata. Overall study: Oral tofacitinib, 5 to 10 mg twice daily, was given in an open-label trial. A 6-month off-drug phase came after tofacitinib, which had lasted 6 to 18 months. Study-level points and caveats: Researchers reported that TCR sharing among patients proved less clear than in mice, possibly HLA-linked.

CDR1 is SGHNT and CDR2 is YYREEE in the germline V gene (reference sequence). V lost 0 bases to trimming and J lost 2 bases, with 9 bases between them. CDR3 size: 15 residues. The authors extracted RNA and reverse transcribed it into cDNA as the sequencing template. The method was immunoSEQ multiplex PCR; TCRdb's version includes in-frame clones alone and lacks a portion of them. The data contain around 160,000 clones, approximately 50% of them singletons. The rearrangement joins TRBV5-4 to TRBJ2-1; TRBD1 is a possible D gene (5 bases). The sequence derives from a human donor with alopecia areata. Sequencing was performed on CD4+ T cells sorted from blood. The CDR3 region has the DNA TGTGCCAGCAGCTTGGATACAGGTCCCTACAATGAGCAGTTCTTC. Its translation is CASSLDTGPYNEQFF.